This entry features one T cell receptor (beta chain) sequence. Its specificity is not known. The source of the sample is a study of CD8 T cells in ankylosing spondylitis. Study-wide findings and caveats: Researchers report that disease-linked clones proved CD8+ and relatively rare in peripheral blood. A subset of motif variants has previously been described in the synovial fluid and blood of reactive arthritis. What appeared characteristic of ankylosing spondylitis blood was a TCR beta motif of fewer than ten highly homologous variants. From matched ankylosing spondylitis synovial fluid, disease-linked clones were reportedly recovered at significantly enriched levels.

Scientists made TCR beta libraries using quantitative 5'-RACE with molecular barcodes. TCRdb used MiXCR to reprocess the 5' RACE reads, holding one entry per CDR3 protein. The sample lists 450,000 to 550,000 distinct CDR3 sequences, 5.3% occurring once. The sequence derives from a male donor with ankylosing spondylitis. Sequenced sample: blood, either unsorted or a sorted T cell fraction (not recorded which).

The CDR3 protein is CASSASYQPQHF. Here the CDR3 DNA reads TGTGCCAGCAGCGCTTCTTATCAGCCCCAGCATTTT. V and J are TRBV7-8 and TRBJ1-5, with unresolved D. The germline V gene encodes CDR1 SGHVS and CDR2 FQNEAQ. Trimming pared 5 bases from V and 5 bases from J, leaving 7 bases between. The CDR3 loop spans 12 amino acids. Full variable domain (missing parts from reference TRBV7-8 and TRBJ1-5): GAGVSQSPRYKVAKRGQDVALRCDPISGHVSLFWYQQALGQGPEFLTYFQNEAQLDKSGLPSDRFFAERPEGSVSTLKIQRTQQEDSAVYLCASSASYQPQHFGDGTRLSIL.